This TCR beta chain originates from a study of blood T cell repertoires in COVID-19 (dated by TCRdb to between 2020 and 2021). About the investigation overall: The collaborator samples originated in the United States, Italy and Spain and spanned the acute and convalescent phases of COVID-19. The material from the prospective study consisted of cDNA or gDNA derived from T cells, B-cell-depleted T cells, or PBMCs. Deeply sampled blood TCRbeta repertoires from subjects exposed to, actively infected with, or recovered from COVID-19 were included in the dataset. The repertoires were released in a freely available public database intended as a resource for research on the immune response to SARS-CoV-2. Samples came from the ongoing ImmuneRACE study (first 160 participants) plus 1,254 subjects from 6 global collaborators. Nearly every sample came with metadata listing a de-identified subject ID, COVID-19 status, age in years and sex. Where HLA class I and class II types were available, the types were taken from metadata supplied by the sample provider, not from assay-based typing.

In regard to this clone: Its target antigen remains unknown. No base-level quality is on record; no much larger clone is a single base apart.

Collaborating institutions collected whole blood in K2EDTA tubes following their own protocols. For TCRbeta analysis, collaborators shipped samples in one of three forms: frozen whole blood, isolated PBMCs, or DNA extracted from either of those sample types. The V end loses 5 bases and the J end loses 0 bases, and a stretch of 19 bases separates them. The germline V gene (reference sequence) sets CDR1 to MNHEY and CDR2 to SMNVEV. The CDR3, from cysteine to phenylalanine, totals 17 residues. The sequence is cut down to CDR3 DNA, 51 bases in frame from base 1. The investigation overall reported the following: The amount of clinical and demographic metadata varied by source and participant and was provided uncurated.

The immunoSEQ Assay, a bias-controlled multiplex PCR, was used to amplify TCRbeta CDR3 regions from genomic DNA. The authors' analysis ran thus. The number of nucleated cells in each sample was estimated by amplification of reference gene primers within the assay. Sequence reads were collapsed and filtered to measure the absolute abundance of every unique TCRbeta CDR3 rearrangement. For each sample, productive Simpson clonality was calculated by taking the square root of Simpson's diversity index across productive rearrangements. As stored in TCRdb, this immuneACCESS dataset retains in-frame rearrangements with V and J assigned. A fraction of the clones does not appear; measured against another copy, unresolved V genes explain less than half of the discrepancy, and the remainder lacks a known reason. Clonal size and the V and J genes are those of that table, whereas D and trimming came from the DNA. The sample profile shows around 53,000 clones; approximately 84% of them were found once. Of the sample, approximately 15% is held by the ten largest clones.

The chain is made from TRBV27 and TRBJ1-1; TRBD1 is a weak D gene call, 6 bases matching. The sequenced material came from peripheral blood. The origin of this receptor is a man in his 70s with active COVID-19. The nucleotide sequence reads as follows: TGTGCCAGCAGTCCCTATATACAGGGTTATATGAACACTGAAGCTTTCTTT. Its translation is CASSPYIQGYMNTEAFF.